A single sample is the source of the 21 T cell receptor beta chains below, sequenced in a study of Ad26.COV2.S vaccination and SARS-CoV-2 variants. Some clones are missing from TCRdb's copy, which holds only in-frame ones; the method was immunoSEQ multiplex PCR. The data show hundreds of thousands of clones, about 90% seen once. The sequencing here drew on peripheral blood, taken after recovery from COVID-19. Receptors originate from a human donor who had recovered from COVID-19.

V is TRBV19 and J is TRBJ2-1; TRBD2 is a possible D gene (6 bases). Trimming pared 3 bases from V and 4 bases from J, leaving 16 bases between. The germline V gene has CDR1 LNHDA and CDR2 SQIVND (reference sequence). This CDR3 has 16 amino acids. In DNA form, the CDR3 reads TGTGCCAGTAGTATGGGAGGACCAGGCAAATACAATGAGCAGTTCTTC. Protein product: CASSMGGPGKYNEQFF.

V usage is TRBV2 and J usage is TRBJ1-5; 8 bases are shared with TRBD1. The V segment lost 7 bases and the J segment 9 bases; nucleotides outside the gene matches: 8. The CDR3 contains 13 residues. Germline CDR1 reads SNHLY; CDR2 reads FYNNEI. CDR3 sequence reads: CASNLDRGSPQHF. CDR3 nucleotide sequence: TGTGCCAGCAACCTAGACAGGGGATCGCCCCAGCATTTT. The variable domain in full, with the rest retrieved from reference TRBV2 and TRBJ1-5, is EPEVTQTPSHQVTQMGQEVILRCVPISNHLYFYWYRQILGQKVEFLVSFYNNEISEKSEIFDDQFSVERPDGSNFTLKIRSTKLEDSAMYFCASNLDRGSPQHFGDGTRLSIL.

V gene TRBV6-5 combines with J gene TRBJ1-4; D not certain. The CDR3 sequence is 14 residues long. The germline CDR1 and CDR2 sequences are MNHEY and SVGAGI. With 5 bases removed from V and 0 bases from J, the gap between germline ends came to 7 bases. Written as DNA, the CDR3 is TGTGCCAGCAGTCCGTTACCAACTAATGAAAAACTGTTTTTT. Encoded protein: CASSPLPTNEKLFF.

The chain joins TRBV5-4 to TRBJ1-2; 7 bases fit TRBD1. CDR1 and CDR2 from the germline V gene are SGHNT and YYREEE (reference sequence). The CDR3 has 14 residues. After removal of 3 bases from V and 14 bases from J, the junction contained 16 bases not matched to a gene. The CDR3 nucleotides read TGTGCCAGCAGCTATGGAGAGACAGGGCGCGGGAAAACCTTC. Amino acid sequence: CASSYGETGRGKTF.

This clone was counted only a few times. The chain has TRBV7-9 and TRBJ1-1; TRBD1 agrees at 7 bases. The CDR3 sequence is 13 residues long. V lost 3 bases to trimming and J lost 8 bases; unmatched junction nucleotides: 6. Germline V lookup: CDR1 SEHNR, CDR2 FQNEAQ (reference sequence). The chain's CDR3 is CASSFAGTEEAFF. Here the CDR3 DNA reads TGTGCCAGCAGCTTTGCCGGGACAGAAGAAGCTTTCTTT.

The rearrangement links TRBV19 to TRBJ1-1, with 8 positions matching TRBD1. The CDR3 has 15 residues. In germline, CDR1 is LNHDA, CDR2 SQIVND (reference sequence). V was clipped by 6 bases and J by 5 bases; unmatched bases: 11. The CDR3 region has the DNA TGTGCCAGTAGCTCGAAGGACAGGGTGGGGACTGAAGCTTTCTTT. Amino acid sequence: CASSSKDRVGTEAFF. The whole variable domain, filled in from reference TRBV19 and TRBJ1-1, reads DGGITQSPKYLFRKEGQNVTLSCEQNLNHDAMYWYRQDPGQGLRLIYYSQIVNDFQKGDIAEGYSVSREKKESFPLTVTSAQKNPTAFYLCASSSKDRVGTEAFFGQGTRLTVV.

The chain combines TRBV3-1 (or the pseudogene TRBV3-2) with TRBJ2-1, with 8 positions matching TRBD1. Trimming took 2 bases from V and 2 from J; bases not matched to a gene: 8. The CDR3 runs to 17 residues. CDR1 is LGHDT, CDR2 YNNKEL, per germline (reference sequence). CDR3 sequence (DNA): TGTGCCAGCAGCCAAAGACCGACAGGGGAGCCCTACAATGAGCAGTTCTTC. It encodes CASSQRPTGEPYNEQFF.

The chain couples TRBV9 to TRBJ2-2; D gene uncertain. CDR1 SGDLS and CDR2 YYNGEE come from the germline V gene. Trimming pared 6 bases from V and 3 bases from J, leaving 9 bases between. The CDR3 length is 13 residues. The CDR3 sequence: CASTPDHTGELFF. The CDR3, as DNA: TGTGCCAGCACCCCTGATCACACCGGGGAGCTGTTTTTT.

The rearrangement joins TRBV3-1 (or the pseudogene TRBV3-2) to TRBJ2-5; D remains unclear. The CDR3 sequence is 11 residues long. V dropped 4 bases and J dropped 6 bases, with 6 bases sitting between them. Germline values: CDR1 LGHDT, CDR2 YNNKEL (reference sequence). The CDR3 protein is CASSPGKTQYF. DNA for the CDR3: TGTGCCAGCAGCCCAGGAAAGACCCAGTACTTC.

The chain recombines TRBV2 with TRBJ1-2; D call uncertain. The CDR3 runs to 14 residues. CDR1 and CDR2 from the germline V gene are SNHLY and FYNNEI. Trimming removed 4 bases from V and 0 bases from J, with 9 bases in between. In DNA, the CDR3 is TGTGCCAGCAGTGTAATTGCCTCTAACTATGGCTACACCTTC. Residues: CASSVIASNYGYTF.

The V gene is TRBV18, the J gene TRBJ1-4; no firm D call. V dropped 1 base and J dropped 5 bases, with 8 bases sitting between them. The CDR3 is 14 amino acids. CDR1 KGHSH and CDR2 LQKENI come from the germline V gene. CDR3 loop: CASSPRDGNEKLFF. DNA of the CDR3: TGTGCCAGCTCACCACGCGACGGGAATGAAAAACTGTTTTTT.

The chain uses TRBV11-2 and TRBJ2-7; maybe TRBD2 (6 bases). The germline V gene has CDR1 SGHAT and CDR2 FQNNGV. This CDR3 is 15 amino acids long. Trimming shortened V by 5 bases and J by 0 bases, and 14 bases separated the two germline ends. CDR3 region: CASSRSGGTSYEQYF. The CDR3 nucleotides read TGTGCCAGCAGCCGCTCTGGGGGGACCTCCTACGAGCAGTACTTC.

The rearrangement uses TRBV19 and TRBJ2-5; 14 bases map to TRBD2. Germline loops: CDR1 LNHDA, CDR2 SQIVND (reference sequence). J lost 0 bases, V lost 5 bases, and 8 bases had no gene match. This CDR3 is 18 amino acids long. The CDR3 protein is CASSAGTSGGAYQETQYF. The CDR3, as DNA: TGTGCCAGTAGTGCGGGGACTAGCGGGGGTGCGTACCAAGAGACCCAGTACTTC.

V is TRBV13 and J is TRBJ1-6; D not certain. The CDR3 runs to 16 residues. The germline V and J ends were trimmed by 2 bases and 7 bases, with 15 bases remaining between them. CDR1 is PRHDT, CDR2 FYEKMQ, per germline (reference sequence). As DNA, the CDR3 is TGTGCCAGCAGCTTAAAGCTACCGGGGAACAATTCACCCCTCCACTTT. It encodes CASSLKLPGNNSPLHF.

The chain employs TRBV7-6 and TRBJ2-7; a weak D match, TRBD2 (6 bases). Trimming cost V 5 bases and J 3 bases, with 20 bases left between them. This CDR3 spans 16 amino acids. Germline-derived CDR1 and CDR2 are SGHVS and FNYEAQ. The CDR3 DNA sequence: TGTGCCAGCAGCCCCTTATCCGGGGGTGGGGTCTACGAGCAGTACTTC. It codes for CASSPLSGGGVYEQYF.

The rearrangement uses TRBV27 and TRBJ2-5; D may be TRBD2 (6 bases). The CDR3 totals 13 residues. The V gene lost 6 bases and the J gene lost 5 bases, with 13 bases spanning the gap. Germline V lookup: CDR1 MNHEY, CDR2 SMNVEV (reference sequence). The CDR3 loop reads CASREGRGETQYF. CDR3 sequence (DNA): TGTGCCAGCAGAGAGGGACGGGGGGAGACCCAGTACTTC.

The chain recombines TRBV6-5 with TRBJ1-5; D may be TRBD1 (6 bases). Germline assignment: CDR1 MNHEY and CDR2 SVGAGI. The CDR3 covers 13 residues. The CDR3 loop reads CATNRERNQPQHF. CDR3 DNA sequence: TGTGCAACCAACAGGGAACGAAATCAGCCCCAGCATTTT.

This rearrangement joins TRBV5-1 to TRBJ2-5; 9 nucleotides match TRBD2. The CDR3 loop spans 17 amino acids. CDR1 and CDR2 from the germline V gene are SGHRS and YFSETQ. Trimming cost V 4 bases and J 5 bases; bases outside gene matches: 15. This chain's CDR3 is CASSPQGVAGGRETQYF. CDR3 sequence (DNA): TGCGCCAGCAGCCCGCAGGGGGTTGCGGGGGGGCGTGAGACCCAGTACTTC.

The chain couples TRBV9 to TRBJ1-5, with TRBD1 identical over 7 bases. Per germline, CDR1 SGDLS and CDR2 YYNGEE. Unmatched junction bases numbered 14, after V lost 8 bases and J lost 3 bases. This CDR3 is 16 amino acids long. The CDR3 here is CARYVLDRPDNQPQHF. CDR3 coding DNA: TGTGCCAGATACGTCTTGGACAGGCCCGACAATCAGCCCCAGCATTTT.

This chain joins TRBV6-6 and TRBJ2-3, with D uncertain. This CDR3 region has 11 residues. V lost 4 bases and J 4 bases, leaving 3 bases between the germline ends. Germline loops: CDR1 MNHNY, CDR2 SVGAGI (reference sequence). CDR3: CASSSADTQYF. Here the CDR3 DNA reads TGTGCCAGCAGTTCCGCAGATACGCAGTATTTT.

The chain links TRBV9 to TRBJ1-3, with D unresolved. CDR1 SGDLS and CDR2 YYNGEE come from the germline V gene. The V gene lost 3 bases and the J gene lost 2 bases, with 9 bases spanning the gap. The CDR3 extends over 14 amino acids. The CDR3 sequence is CASSGELAGNTIYF. CDR3 in DNA: TGTGCCAGCAGCGGAGAGTTGGCTGGAAACACCATATATTTT.